One sample yielded the 16 T cell receptor beta chains listed below, sequenced in a study of blood T cells in healthy people across ages. The second PCR ran roughly 6 to 12 cycles with a sample-barcoded 5' primer and J-beta primers. TCRdb analysed the 5' RACE reads with MiXCR anew, one entry per CDR3 protein. Among 1.5 million to 2 million distinct CDR3 sequences listed, around 48% were seen once. What was sequenced was blood. These receptors all come from a woman aged 40 to 50 in good health.

In this sample, this clonotype turned up a few times. The chain uses TRBV24-1 and TRBJ1-2; no clear D. CDR3 size: 13 residues. V was clipped by 5 bases and J by 5 bases, with 11 bases between them. Looked up from germline, CDR1 is KGHDR and CDR2 is SFDVKD. Here the CDR3 DNA reads TGTGCCACCAGTGCCCTTTCGGCATATGGCTACACCTTC. Amino acids: CATSALSAYGYTF.

This clonotype was detected many times. The chain links TRBV20-1 to TRBJ2-1, with 11 bases that match TRBD2. The V segment lost 5 bases and the J segment 4 bases; nucleotides outside the gene matches: 7. Per the germline V gene, CDR1 is DFQATT and CDR2 is SNEGSKA (reference sequence). The CDR3 consists of 15 residues. The CDR3 region has the DNA TGCAGTGCTCTGGGACTAGCGGAGCGATACAATGAGCAGTTCTTC. It codes for CSALGLAERYNEQFF.

The rearrangement uses TRBV20-1 and TRBJ2-1; TRBD1 is a possible D gene (6 bases). Germline-derived CDR1 and CDR2 are DFQATT and SNEGSKA (reference sequence). This CDR3 is built from 13 residues. V lost 3 bases and J 4 bases, leaving 10 bases between the germline ends. The CDR3 coding sequence is TGCAGTGCTAGGTGGACAGAGTACAATGAGCAGTTCTTC. Residues: CSARWTEYNEQFF.

This chain connects TRBV20-1 to TRBJ2-5; D might be TRBD2 (5 bases). CDR1 is DFQATT, CDR2 SNEGSKA, per germline (reference sequence). V was clipped by 6 bases and J by 1 base, with 9 bases between them. There are 12 residues in the CDR3. The CDR3 spells CSAQRLQETQYF. The CDR3 DNA reads TGCAGTGCCCAGCGGCTCCAAGAGACCCAGTACTTC.

This clonotype was picked up a small number of times. The chain recombines TRBV3-1 with TRBJ2-5, with 9 bases lining up with TRBD2. V lost 0 bases and J lost 3; bases outside the gene matches: 2. There are 15 residues in the CDR3. The germline V gene has CDR1 LGHDT and CDR2 YNNKEL (reference sequence). CDR3 residues: CASSQEAGGEETQYF. CDR3 DNA sequence: TGTGCCAGCAGCCAAGAAGCGGGGGGAGAAGAGACCCAGTACTTC.

With regard to this clonotype: One end of the junction is discordant with germline, which a read error may explain. This rearrangement joins TRBV28 to TRBJ1-4, with a possible D match to TRBD1 (6 bases). The CDR3 spans 14 residues. Germline V gene data show CDR1 as MDHEN and CDR2 as SYDVKM. The CDR3 DNA reads as TGTGCCAGCAGCAAGAGGCAGGGGCGTGAAAAGCTGTTTTTT. Its translation is CASSKRQGREKLFF.

V usage is TRBV2 and J usage is TRBJ2-5; D is uncertain. The germline CDR1 and CDR2 sequences are SNHLY and FYNNEI. The V and J ends lost 4 bases and 5 bases respectively, with 14 bases between them. This CDR3 is built from 14 residues. The CDR3 nucleotides are TGTGCCAGCAGTGGAAGACACCCTCGGGAGACCCAGTACTTC. It yields the protein CASSGRHPRETQYF.

The chain employs TRBV6-6 and TRBJ2-5; weak D call: TRBD2 (5 bases). The assigned J gene may be wrong: the sequence end matches TRBJ2-1 better. The germline V gene has CDR1 MNHNY and CDR2 SVGAGI (reference sequence). This CDR3 is built from 14 residues. CDR3 amino acids: CASTLDSYQETQFF. The CDR3, as DNA: TGTGCCAGCACCTTGGACTCGTACCAAGAGACCCAGTTCTTC.

The chain couples TRBV4-1 to TRBJ2-7; 12 nucleotides agree with TRBD1. The germline V gene encodes CDR1 MGHRA and CDR2 YSYEKL. V was pared by 3 bases and J by 5 bases, with 5 bases of the junction left unmatched. CDR3 length: 15 residues. CDR3 loop: CASSQGQGAVHEQYF. The CDR3 DNA reads as TGCGCCAGCAGCCAGGGACAGGGGGCTGTCCACGAGCAGTACTTC.

This clonotype has just a few counts. The gene calls are TRBV6-5 and TRBJ2-1, with 12 bases lining up with TRBD2. The CDR3 length is 17 residues. Trimming cost V 0 bases and J 7 bases; bases outside gene matches: 7. The germline gives CDR1 MNHEY, CDR2 SVGAGI. In nucleotides, the CDR3 is TGTGCCAGCAGTTACTCGAGGGTTACTAGCGGGGGGAATGAGCAGTTCTTC. The encoded protein is CASSYSRVTSGGNEQFF.

This clonotype was seen a few times. The V gene is TRBV28, the J gene TRBJ2-5; 8 nucleotides match TRBD2. Germline-derived CDR1 and CDR2 are MDHEN and SYDVKM. There are 14 residues in the CDR3. With V trimmed by 3 bases and J by 11 bases, 11 bases remained unmatched. The chain's CDR3 is CASSLSGGIRMQYF. In DNA form, the CDR3 reads TGTGCCAGCAGTTTGTCGGGAGGGATCCGGATGCAGTACTTC.

This clonotype was detected a few times. The chain uses TRBV11-2 and TRBJ2-1; D not resolved. V lost 4 bases to trimming and J lost 8 bases, with 9 bases between them. This CDR3 has 12 residues. CDR1 SGHAT and CDR2 FQNNGV come from the germline V gene. CDR3 residues: CASSSLTYEQFF. CDR3 nucleotide sequence: TGTGCCAGCAGCTCCCTGACCTATGAGCAGTTCTTC.

In its sample, this clonotype was seen many times. The junction differs from germline at one of its ends, possibly a read error. J is TRBJ2-5 and V is TRBV5-1, with D hard to call. This CDR3 contains 12 residues. Germline CDR1 reads SGHRS; CDR2 reads YFSETQ. The CDR3 spells CASSSPQETQYF. The CDR3 nucleotides are TGTGCCAGCAGTTCCCCCCAAGAGACCCAGTACTTC.

This chain connects TRBV12-3 or TRBV12-4 to TRBJ1-6; D possibly corresponds to TRBD1 (6 bases). Trimming pared 3 bases from V and 9 bases from J, leaving 9 bases between. The CDR3 has 13 residues. The CDR3 bases are TGTGCCAGCAGTTTCAGGGGAAGTTCACCCCTCCACTTT. Its protein product is CASSFRGSSPLHF.

This clonotype was recorded a few times. The CDR3, as DNA: TGCGCCAGCAGCCAAGGACAGGGGGTTCGGGATACGCAGTATTTT. Encoded protein: CASSQGQGVRDTQYF. The chain carries TRBV4-3 and TRBJ2-3; TRBD1 aligns across 9 bases. The germline gives CDR1 LGHNA, CDR2 YSLEER. CDR3 length: 15 amino acids. With 1 base clipped from V and 6 bases from J, the junction kept 5 bases outside the gene matches.

In the case of this clonotype: Sequence at one end of the junction differs from germline and may be a read error. This chain joins TRBV10-3 and TRBJ2-7; D is perhaps TRBD1 or TRBD2 (5 bases each). Germline-derived CDR1 and CDR2 are ENHRY and SYGVKD. The CDR3 is 14 amino acids. CDR3 protein: CTISEGLSSYEQYF. The CDR3 nucleotides read TGTACCATCAGTGAGGGGTTGAGCTCCTACGAGCAGTACTTC.